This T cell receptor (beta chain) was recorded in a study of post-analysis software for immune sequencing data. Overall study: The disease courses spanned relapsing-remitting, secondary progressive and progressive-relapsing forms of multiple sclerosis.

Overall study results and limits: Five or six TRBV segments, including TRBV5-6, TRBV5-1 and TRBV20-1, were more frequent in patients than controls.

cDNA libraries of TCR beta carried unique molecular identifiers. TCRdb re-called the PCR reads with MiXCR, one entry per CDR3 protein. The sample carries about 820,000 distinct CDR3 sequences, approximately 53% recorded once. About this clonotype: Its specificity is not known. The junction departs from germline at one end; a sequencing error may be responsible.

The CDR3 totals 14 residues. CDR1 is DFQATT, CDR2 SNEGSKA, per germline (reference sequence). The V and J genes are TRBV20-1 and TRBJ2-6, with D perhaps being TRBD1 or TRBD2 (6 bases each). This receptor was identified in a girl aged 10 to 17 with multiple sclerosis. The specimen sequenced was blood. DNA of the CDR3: TGCAGTGGGGGGGCCCTCCAAGGGGCCAACGTTCTGACTTTC. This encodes CSGGALQGANVLTF.